Presented here are 32 T cell receptor beta chains from one specimen sequenced in a study of blood T cell repertoires in COVID-19. The repertoire was sequenced with immunoSEQ multiplex PCR; TCRdb's copy has only in-frame clones and lacks some. In the table there are about 210,000 clones, approximately 80% of which are singletons. What was sequenced was peripheral blood. All receptors derive from a woman of 80 years or more with COVID-19, enrolled during active disease.

The rearrangement uses TRBV10-3 and TRBJ2-7; the match to TRBD2 covers 9 bases. Germline CDR1 ENHRY, CDR2 SYGVKD. Losses at the gene ends were 0 bases for V and 6 bases for J; bases not matched to a gene: 3. The CDR3 contains 14 residues. DNA of the CDR3: TGTGCCATCAGTGAGTCTAGCGGGAGTTTCGAGCAGTACTTC. Translation: CAISESSGSFEQYF.

V is TRBV15 and J is TRBJ1-5; 7 nucleotides align to TRBD1. The CDR3 extends over 13 amino acids. Unmatched junction bases numbered 10, after V lost 8 bases and J lost 9 bases. Per the germline V gene, CDR1 is LNHNV and CDR2 is YYDKDF (reference sequence). CDR3 bases: TGTGCCACCGGCTACAGGGGTGGACCGCCCCAGCATTTT. It encodes CATGYRGGPPQHF.

This sequence joins TRBV28 and TRBJ2-7, with 7 bases that match TRBD1. Germline assignment: CDR1 MDHEN and CDR2 SYDVKM. V trimming: 7 bases; J trimming: 4 bases; junction bases outside the gene matches: 7. The CDR3 spans 13 residues. The CDR3 here is CASTQGLEYEQYF. The DNA of the CDR3 is TGTGCCAGCACACAGGGGTTAGAATACGAGCAGTACTTC.

The chain is built from TRBV5-1 and TRBJ1-1; weak D call: TRBD1 (5 bases). The V end lost 5 bases, the J end lost 0 bases, and 14 bases lay between the germline ends. The CDR3 has 15 residues. Germline V gene data show CDR1 as SGHRS and CDR2 as YFSETQ. The CDR3 DNA reads TGCGCCAGCAGTCAGCAGACAGAAATGAACACTGAAGCTTTCTTT. This gives the protein CASSQQTEMNTEAFF. The full variable domain, with the rest looked up from reference TRBV5-1 and TRBJ1-1, is KAGVTQTPRYLIKTRGQQVTLSCSPISGHRSVSWYQQTPGQGLQFLFEYFSETQRNKGNFPGRFSGRQFSNSRSEMNVSTLELGDSALYLCASSQQTEMNTEAFFGQGTRLTVV.

The chain combines TRBV21-1 with TRBJ1-2. TRBV21-1 is a recognized pseudogene. CDR3 length: 17 amino acids. CDR3 nucleotide sequence: TGTGCCAGCAGCACCCCGGCAGCGGGGGGCGCGAACTATGGCTACACCTTC. Its translation is CASSTPAAGGANYGYTF.

As concerns this clone: An end of the junction does not agree with germline; a read error may underlie this. This chain connects TRBV3-1 (or the pseudogene TRBV3-2) to TRBJ1-1; TRBD1 might be the D (5 bases). The CDR3 has 13 residues. Germline CDR1 reads LGHDT; CDR2 reads YNNKEL (reference sequence). Written as DNA, the CDR3 is TGTGCCAGCAGCCAAGGAGGACATACTGGAGCTTTCTTT. It translates to CASSQGGHTGAFF.

This clone was observed once. The genes are TRBV5-1 and TRBJ2-7, with 7 bases fitting TRBD1. The CDR3 extends over 16 amino acids. The germline V gene has CDR1 SGHRS and CDR2 YFSETQ. Trimming cost V 3 bases and J 4 bases; bases outside gene matches: 13. The CDR3 sequence is CASSSGTTGNLYEQYF. The CDR3 nucleotides read TGCGCCAGCAGCTCTGGGACGACAGGGAACTTATACGAGCAGTACTTC.

The chain links TRBV5-1 to TRBJ2-5, with a tentative D call TRBD1 (5 bases). The CDR3 runs 15 residues. The V gene lost 0 bases and the J gene lost 1 base, with 10 bases spanning the gap. CDR1 and CDR2 (germline): SGHRS, YFSETQ. The CDR3 loop reads CASSLGGGFQETQYF. CDR3 sequence (DNA): TGCGCCAGCAGCTTGGGGGGCGGATTCCAAGAGACCCAGTACTTC. The whole variable domain, filled in from reference TRBV5-1 and TRBJ2-5, reads KAGVTQTPRYLIKTRGQQVTLSCSPISGHRSVSWYQQTPGQGLQFLFEYFSETQRNKGNFPGRFSGRQFSNSRSEMNVSTLELGDSALYLCASSLGGGFQETQYFGPGTRLLVL.

J is TRBJ1-1 and V is TRBV5-5; 8 nucleotides line up with TRBD1. Germline V gives CDR1 SGHKS, CDR2 YYEKEE (reference sequence). This CDR3 is built from 16 residues. Trimming took 4 bases from V and 7 from J; bases not matched to a gene: 15. Written as DNA, the CDR3 is TGTGCCAGCAGCCCCGACGGGGCCAGGGGGCCTGGTGAAGCTTTCTTT. Encoded protein: CASSPDGARGPGEAFF.

The gene calls are TRBV5-4 and TRBJ2-1, with TRBD2 matching over 8 bases. Germline V gene data show CDR1 as SGHNT and CDR2 as YYREEE (reference sequence). CDR3 size: 13 residues. J lost 2 bases, V lost 6 bases, and 1 base had no gene match. The CDR3 nucleotides read TGTGCCAGCAAACTAGCGGCCTACAATGAGCAGTTCTTC. Translation gives CASKLAAYNEQFF.

The genes are TRBV3-1 (or the pseudogene TRBV3-2) and TRBJ1-6; D may be TRBD1 (5 bases). V was trimmed by 3 bases and J by 16 bases, leaving 13 bases between them. CDR1 is LGHDT, CDR2 YNNKEL, per germline (reference sequence). CDR3 length equals 12 residues. CDR3 residues: CASSQAMGLLHF. DNA of the CDR3: TGTGCCAGCAGCCAGGCGATGGGACTGCTCCACTTT.

The chain couples TRBV4-1 to TRBJ1-4; D unclear. The CDR3 has 16 amino acids. V gave up 0 bases and J gave up 8 bases, with 16 bases separating them. The germline CDR1 and CDR2 sequences are MGHRA and YSYEKL. The CDR3 is CASSQDGGPTGEKLFF. In DNA form, the CDR3 reads TGCGCCAGCAGCCAAGATGGCGGGCCAACGGGGGAAAAACTGTTTTTT.

V and J are TRBV6-5 and TRBJ2-1, with 7 bases identical to TRBD2. Germline CDR1 MNHEY, CDR2 SVGAGI. The CDR3 extends over 15 amino acids. V lost 6 bases, J lost 3 bases, and 8 bases stayed unmatched. The CDR3 spells CASRGEGRNYNEQFF. The DNA of the CDR3 is TGTGCCAGCAGGGGGGAGGGAAGGAACTACAATGAGCAGTTCTTC.

In this sample, this clone turned up a few times. The V call is TRBV6-6, the J call TRBJ1-1; D is undetermined. This CDR3 has 14 residues. Between the trimmed V and J ends, which lost 8 bases and 1 base, there was a span of 14 bases. From germline, CDR1 is MNHNY and CDR2 SVGAGI (reference sequence). CDR3 residues: CASRFTSENTEAFF. The DNA for the CDR3 is TGTGCCAGCCGATTTACCTCAGAGAACACTGAAGCTTTCTTT.

The chain recombines TRBV19 with TRBJ1-1; D not certain. Trimming took 3 bases from V and 4 from J, leaving 12 bases between them. The CDR3 extends over 14 amino acids. Germline V gene sequence: CDR1 LNHDA, CDR2 SQIVND (reference sequence). CDR3 protein: CASSIRGGVTEAFF. CDR3 in DNA: TGTGCCAGTAGTATTCGTGGCGGTGTCACTGAAGCTTTCTTT. Filled out from reference TRBV19 and TRBJ1-1, the complete variable domain reads DGGITQSPKYLFRKEGQNVTLSCEQNLNHDAMYWYRQDPGQGLRLIYYSQIVNDFQKGDIAEGYSVSREKKESFPLTVTSAQKNPTAFYLCASSIRGGVTEAFFGQGTRLTVV.

This chain links TRBV5-4 with TRBJ2-5, with 8 positions matching TRBD2. V trimming: 4 bases; J trimming: 4 bases; junction bases outside the gene matches: 9. The germline gives CDR1 SGHNT, CDR2 YYREEE (reference sequence). The CDR3 loop spans 15 amino acids. CDR3 coding DNA: TGTGCCAGCAGCCAAAAGGGGACTAGTGGAGAGACCCAGTACTTC. Its translation is CASSQKGTSGETQYF.

As regards this clone: Mismatch with germline at one junction end may stem from a read error. This chain joins TRBV6-2 or TRBV6-3 and TRBJ2-3; D is uncertain. Germline loops: CDR1 MNHEY, CDR2 SVGEGT. The CDR3 is 13 residues long. CDR3 loop: CASTYPFTDTQYF. Here the CDR3 DNA reads TGTGCCAGCACTTACCCTTTCACAGATACGCAGTATTTT.

This rearrangement joins TRBV9 to TRBJ2-2; D is possibly TRBD2 (6 bases). V was trimmed by 0 bases and J by 4 bases, leaving 13 bases between them. CDR1 is SGDLS, CDR2 YYNGEE, per germline. The CDR3 is made up of 16 amino acids. This chain's CDR3 is CASSVVASASTGELFF. In DNA form, the CDR3 reads TGTGCCAGCAGCGTAGTGGCTAGCGCTAGCACCGGGGAGCTGTTTTTT.

The rearrangement joins TRBV3-1 (or the pseudogene TRBV3-2) to TRBJ1-1, with TRBD1 matching over 9 bases. The CDR3 is 12 amino acids. V was pared by 6 bases and J by 10 bases, with 6 bases of the junction left unmatched. Germline V CDR1 and CDR2: LGHDT, YNNKEL (reference sequence). CDR3 DNA: TGTGCCAGCAGTTGGACAGGGGAGGTAGCTTTCTTT. The encoded protein is CASSWTGEVAFF.

The V gene is TRBV28, the J gene TRBJ2-1; the D gene is possibly TRBD1 (6 bases). Trimming left V 9 bases short and J 6 bases short, with 18 bases between. Per the germline V gene, CDR1 is MDHEN and CDR2 is SYDVKM. The CDR3 covers 14 residues. CDR3 loop: CASTLGGWRNEQFF. The CDR3 region has the DNA TGTGCCAGTACCTTAGGGGGTTGGCGCAATGAGCAGTTCTTC.

This chain links TRBV4-1 with TRBJ2-7; 7 bases match TRBD2. Per the germline V gene, CDR1 is MGHRA and CDR2 is YSYEKL. Losses at the gene ends were 1 base for V and 2 bases for J; bases not matched to a gene: 5. The CDR3 has 15 amino acids. As DNA, the CDR3 is TGCGCCAGCAGCCAAGTGAGGACTAGGACCTACGAGCAGTACTTC. Protein sequence: CASSQVRTRTYEQYF.

Comments on this clone: At one of its ends the junction is not consistent with the germline gene, which may arise from a read error. J is TRBJ1-1 and V is TRBV10-3; a weak D match, TRBD1 (5 bases). Germline V gene lookup returns CDR1 ENHRY and CDR2 SYGVKD. The CDR3 is made up of 15 amino acids. CDR3 sequence: CAISDPPGTGRDGSF. The DNA of the CDR3 is TGTGCCATCAGTGATCCTCCCGGGACTGGTCGGGATGGGTCCTTT.

In its sample, this clone was seen once. V and J are TRBV23-1 and TRBJ2-3, with a possible D match to TRBD1 (5 bases). TRBV23-1 is noted as an ORF with a role that remains uncertain. V lost 5 bases, J lost 4 bases, and 25 bases lay in between. The CDR3 has 18 residues. CDR3: CASSNPRETEDKSDTQYF. For the CDR3, the DNA is TGCGCCAGCAGTAATCCGCGTGAGACAGAAGACAAGTCAGATACGCAGTATTTT.

The chain couples TRBV19 to TRBJ2-1; 12 bases align to TRBD2. Germline CDR1 LNHDA, CDR2 SQIVND (reference sequence). This CDR3 has 16 residues. The V and J ends lost 6 bases and 8 bases, in that order; junction bases with no gene match: 11. CDR3 sequence reads: CASRTSGSLGHDEQFF. The CDR3 region has the DNA TGTGCCAGTAGGACTAGCGGGAGTTTGGGGCACGATGAGCAGTTCTTC.

The chain employs TRBV6-2 or TRBV6-3 and TRBJ2-1; a weak D match, TRBD2 (5 bases). Germline values: CDR1 MNHEY, CDR2 SVGEGT. This CDR3 region has 11 residues. With 2 bases removed from V and 10 bases from J, the gap between germline ends came to 6 bases. Here the CDR3 DNA reads TGTGCCAGCAGTTACGGCGGGGAGCAGTTCTTC. Its translation: CASSYGGEQFF.

The chain recombines TRBV27 with TRBJ2-1; 10 bases match TRBD2. V shed 5 bases and J 10 bases; nucleotides not matched to a gene: 2. Germline CDR1 MNHEY, CDR2 SMNVEV (reference sequence). The CDR3 covers 12 residues. CDR3 sequence: CASSHSGGEQFF. The CDR3 DNA reads as TGTGCCAGCAGTCATAGCGGGGGGGAGCAGTTCTTC.

The genes are TRBV2 and TRBJ2-3, with D maybe TRBD1 (5 bases). The V gene's germline CDR1 is SNHLY and CDR2 FYNNEI. The CDR3 sequence is 14 residues long. Deletions cut 8 bases from V and 1 base from J, with 13 bases between. Written as DNA, the CDR3 is TGTGCCAGCGATGAGGACACCGGCACAGATACGCAGTATTTT. This encodes CASDEDTGTDTQYF.

This clone was seen a few times. The chain recombines TRBV19 with TRBJ1-2, with 8 nucleotides matching TRBD1. Germline CDR1 reads LNHDA; CDR2 reads SQIVND (reference sequence). This CDR3 comprises 16 residues. V gave up 7 bases and J gave up 10 bases; unmatched junction bases: 20. The CDR3 protein is CASTSFRASGGRDYTF. The CDR3 nucleotides read TGTGCCAGTACTTCCTTCAGGGCTTCAGGGGGCCGTGACTACACCTTC.

There are a few counts of this clone. DNA for the CDR3: TGTGCCAGCAGTCCGGGGGGTTCGAACACCGGGGAGCTGTTTTTT. This sequence encodes CASSPGGSNTGELFF. The chain links TRBV28 to TRBJ2-2; 7 bases line up with TRBD2. Looked up from germline, CDR1 is MDHEN and CDR2 is SYDVKM. This CDR3 contains 15 residues. J gave up 0 bases and V 5 bases, and 3 bases lay outside the gene matches.

This clone was seen once. J is TRBJ2-3 and V is TRBV5-5; D ambiguous. Germline CDR1 is SGHKS and CDR2 is YYEKEE (reference sequence). Trimming removed 0 bases at V and 2 bases at J, with 7 bases between. This CDR3 contains 14 residues. This CDR3 reads CASSLVGNTDTQYF. DNA of the CDR3: TGTGCCAGCAGCTTGGTTGGCAACACAGATACGCAGTATTTT.

V is TRBV7-3 and J is TRBJ2-1, with a weak D call TRBD2 (5 bases). Trimming took off 5 bases at V and 10 bases at J, with 9 bases between the two ends. Germline loops: CDR1 SGHTA, CDR2 FQGTGA. This CDR3 spans 11 amino acids. DNA of the CDR3: TGTGCCAGCAGCCAAGAGGGCGAGCAGTTCTTC. This gives the protein CASSQEGEQFF.

The chain combines TRBV6-6 with TRBJ2-5, with a weak D call TRBD1 (7 bases). The V end lost 5 bases, the J end lost 5 bases, and 21 bases lay between the germline ends. Looked up from germline, CDR1 is MNHNY and CDR2 is SVGAGI (reference sequence). The CDR3 consists of 16 residues. The CDR3 spells CASSPMGQIGGETQYF. Here the CDR3 DNA reads TGTGCCAGCAGTCCTATGGGACAGATAGGAGGGGAGACCCAGTACTTC.